Reported below is one T cell receptor beta chain. The antigen it binds to is not known. Per-base qualities were not stored, and no clone one base away is much larger. This sample also contains other DNA sequences that code for the same CDR3. The sample is drawn from a study of blood T cell repertoires in COVID-19 (TCRdb year 2020). About the study as a whole: Samples covering the acute and convalescent phases of COVID-19 were provided by collaborators in the United States, Italy and Spain. Subjects who had been exposed to COVID-19, were actively infected with it, or had recovered from it provided the deeply sampled blood TCRbeta repertoires that made up the dataset. Nearly every sample came with metadata listing a de-identified subject ID, COVID-19 status, age in years and sex. The prospective study material was composed of cDNA or gDNA derived from T cells, B-cell-depleted T cells, or PBMCs. The samples were drawn from two sources: the first 160 participants of the ongoing ImmuneRACE study, and 1,000 to 1,500 subjects contributed by 6 global collaborators. A freely available public database, intended as a resource for researchers studying the immune response to SARS-CoV-2, is where the repertoires were released. HLA class I and class II types, where available, came from metadata supplied by the sample provider rather than from assay-based typing.

The V and J ends are trimmed by 0 bases and 2 bases, leaving 8 bases between them. Looking up the germline V gene yields CDR1 ENHRY and CDR2 SYGVKD. Reading from cysteine to phenylalanine, the CDR3 counts 15 amino acids. Only CDR3 DNA is held: 45 bases, read in frame from base 1. What the research found in general, with its limitations: The quantity of clinical and demographic metadata differed by source and by participant and was supplied without curation.

TCRbeta CDR3 regions were amplified from genomic DNA by means of the immunoSEQ Assay, a bias-controlled multiplex PCR. The authors' analysis ran thus. Within the assay, amplification of reference gene primers was used to estimate how many nucleated cells each sample contained. Sequence reads were collapsed and filtered to measure the absolute abundance of every unique TCRbeta CDR3 rearrangement. For each sample, productive Simpson clonality was calculated by taking the square root of Simpson's diversity index across productive rearrangements. Entries here come from immuneACCESS through TCRdb and include only in-frame sequences with V and J called. Some clones fail to appear in such tables; in the studies checked, an unresolved V gene covers under half of the shortfall, and the cause of the remainder is unknown. Clonal size and the V and J genes are those of that table, whereas D and trimming came from the DNA. This sample comprises 150,000 or so clones, 80% to 85% of them detected only once. 4% of the sample goes to the ten largest clones.

Whole blood was collected in K2EDTA tubes by collaborating institutions according to the institutions' own protocols. For TCRbeta analysis, collaborator samples were shipped as frozen whole blood, as isolated PBMCs, or as DNA extracted from either sample type. Sequences were obtained from peripheral blood. The TCR sequence derives from a woman aged 55-69 years with acute or convalescent COVID-19. The rearrangement joined TRBV10-3 to TRBJ1-3; TRBD1 is a weak D gene call, 6 bases matching. The CDR3 has the sequence CAISESGGPGNTIYF. The DNA reads as follows: TGTGCCATCAGTGAGTCCGGGGGGCCTGGAAACACCATATATTTT.